The present T cell receptor beta chain was sequenced within a study of identical twins. The length of the CDR3 is 12 residues. The germline V gene has CDR1 DFQATT and CDR2 SNEGSKA (reference sequence). V was cut by 6 bases and J by 1 base, with 6 bases left in between. A single record per CDR3 protein comes from TCRdb applying MiXCR to the 5' RACE reads. In the table there are fewer than 250,000 distinct CDR3 sequences, 9.4% of which are singletons. This clonotype has only a few counts. The receptor was isolated from a woman aged 18 to 35 in good health. The chain is built from TRBV20-1 and TRBJ2-2; no reliable D call. Specimen: memory (CD45RO+) T cells sorted from blood. The CDR3 sequence: CSADENTGELFF. The CDR3 DNA reads TGCAGTGCCGACGAGAACACCGGGGAGCTGTTTTTT.